This T cell receptor beta chain stems from a study of spatial heterogeneity in lung cancer (dated by TCRdb to between 2018 and 2021). For context, the study as a whole: Beta-chain transcripts were consistently detected in greater numbers than alpha-chain transcripts, which likely reflects a higher abundance of beta-chain transcripts. In tumor regions, TCR transcript counts showed a strong correlation with a T cell transcriptional module score derived from matched bulk RNA-seq. In the raw uncorrected reads, each unique combination of TCR and UMI appeared more than ten times on average. TCR alpha and beta repertoires were quantitatively compared across multiple tumor regions, matched nontumor lung and blood in non-small cell lung cancer. The study linked features of the TCR repertoire to counts of nonsynonymous mutations, which were determined by whole-exome sequencing of tumor tissue. Both alpha and beta chains were TCR-sequenced in samples taken at surgery, namely 220 tumor regions, around 64 matched nontumor lung samples and about 52 PBMC samples.

The research as a whole found: The tumor nonsynonymous mutation count correlated with the number of expanded alpha and beta TCRs within the tumor. TCR-seq was estimated to cover only roughly 6.8% of tumor T cells for alpha chains and around 12% for beta chains. Additional single-cell paired TCR alpha and beta sequencing was considered necessary to confirm, at a functional level, the hypothesis that regional TCRs recognize regional mutations. The count of ubiquitous expanded TCRs correlated with the count of ubiquitous nonsynonymous mutations, and the count of regional expanded TCRs correlated with the count of regional nonsynonymous mutations.

On this clonotype itself: The target of this receptor is not known. One base away there is no much larger clone; base qualities are not given.

The library was produced with 5' RACE. This sample was sequenced with a NextSeq 500. The TCR library protocol attached a unique molecular identifier to each TCR cDNA molecule to allow correction of PCR and sequencing errors. Per the original workflow: Decombinator tools were used for TCR identification, UMI-based error correction and CDR3 extraction. Expanded TCRs were defined as those above a frequency of 2 per 1,000, corresponding to the top 1% of the tumor frequency distribution. Expanded tumor TCRs statistically deemed absent (corrected P<0.05) from at least one tumor region were classed as regional, and all other expanded tumor TCRs were classed as ubiquitous. Renyi diversity was computed with the R vegan package after each repertoire had been subsampled 100 times to 5,000 TCRs. CDR3 similarity networks were built from amino acid triplet string-kernel similarity, with CDR3s being connected when pairwise similarity was above 0.82. TCRdb applied fastp at Q25 and MiXCR to the public reads, then kept only in-frame beta chains. When rows share a CDR3 protein, they turn into one entry using the most common DNA and genes. These V and J calls rely on TCRdb rather than the paper's analysis. Present in this sample are several thousand distinct CDR3 sequences, over 12% of which were seen just once. The ten largest account for about 21% of the sample.

The junction carries 10 bases between V and J, which are trimmed by 6 bases and 4 bases respectively. Counted from cysteine to phenylalanine, this CDR3 has 13 amino acids. The sequence is cut down to CDR3 DNA, 39 bases in frame from base 1. This sample's time point label indicates: sample taken at primary tumor resection. The donors were 60 to 80 patients from the lung TRACERx cohort who had early-stage, untreated non-small cell lung cancer. For TCR sequencing, whole RNA was extracted from tumor and nontumor lung tissue, or from cryopreserved PBMC samples, and no cell sorting was done. Only patients for whom sufficient RNA was available from at least two tumor regions were selected for TCR sequencing. Before being selected, tumor and adjacent nontumor lung specimens were reviewed by a lung pathologist.

This material consisted of lung tumor tissue, taken at surgery. The V and J segments used are TRBV12-3 or TRBV12-4 and TRBJ2-1; no D gene is confidently identified. The receptor was derived from a female donor with early-stage non-small cell lung cancer. The DNA sequence is given as TGTGCCAGCAGGCTGGCCCGTTACAATGAGCAGTTCTTC. It is translated as CASRLARYNEQFF.